What follows are 15 T cell receptor beta chains derived from one specimen sequenced in a study of blood T cell repertoires in COVID-19. The table came from immunoSEQ multiplex PCR; TCRdb's copy has only in-frame clones and leaves some out. The top ten clones hold 2.5% to 3% of a sample with some 47,000 clones, 80% to 90% of them seen once. The specimen was peripheral blood. The source of these receptors is an elderly woman with acute or convalescent COVID-19.

The CDR3 protein is CASSFGANEKLFF. CDR3 in DNA: TGTGCCAGCAGCTTCGGGGCTAATGAAAAACTGTTTTTT. J is TRBJ1-4 and V is TRBV11-2; D is uncertain. Trimming removed 3 bases from V and 3 bases from J, with 5 bases in between. Germline V gene sequence: CDR1 SGHAT, CDR2 FQNNGV. The CDR3 totals 13 residues.

CDR3 loop: CASSLQGPGELFF. The DNA of the CDR3 is TGCGCCAGCAGCCTGCAGGGCCCCGGGGAGCTGTTTTTT. This rearrangement joins TRBV4-1 to TRBJ2-2, with D possibly TRBD1 on 5 matching bases. In germline, CDR1 is MGHRA, CDR2 YSYEKL. V shed 4 bases and J shed 6 bases, with 9 bases lying between them. The CDR3 spans 13 residues.

This clone was observed a few times. The chain has TRBV6-5 and TRBJ1-5; the D gene is possibly TRBD1 (5 bases). CDR1 and CDR2 (germline): MNHEY, SVGAGI. The V end was cut by 6 bases, the J end by 2 bases, with 14 bases between. This CDR3 is built from 15 residues. The CDR3 loop reads CASRRRGIGNQPQHF. The CDR3 DNA reads TGTGCCAGCAGGCGAAGGGGTATTGGCAATCAGCCCCAGCATTTT.

V is TRBV9 and J is TRBJ2-1; TRBD2 aligns across 10 bases. The CDR3 has 15 residues. The J segment lost 3 bases and the V segment lost 5 bases, leaving 5 bases of the junction unmatched. The germline V gene encodes CDR1 SGDLS and CDR2 YYNGEE. The CDR3: CASSTVAGGYNEQFF. The CDR3 DNA reads TGTGCCAGCAGTACCGTAGCGGGGGGCTACAATGAGCAGTTCTTC.

In its sample, this clone was seen once. The chain recombines TRBV7-2 with TRBJ1-2, with D tentatively TRBD1 (5 bases). V was pared by 1 base and J by 8 bases, with 11 bases between. This CDR3 is built from 13 residues. Germline loops: CDR1 SGHTA, CDR2 FQGNSA. CDR3 nucleotides: TGTGCCAGCAGCTTAGTGGGGGGGAGAGGCTACACCTTC. It codes for CASSLVGGRGYTF. The full variable domain, with the rest looked up from reference TRBV7-2 and TRBJ1-2, is GAGVSQSPSNKVTEKGKDVELRCDPISGHTALYWYRQSLGQGLEFLIYFQGNSAPDKSGLPSDRFSAERTGGSVSTLTIQRTQQEDSAVYLCASSLVGGRGYTFGSGTRLTVV.

The chain links TRBV27 to TRBJ2-2, with 7 bases lining up with TRBD2. This CDR3 is built from 15 residues. Germline CDR1 reads MNHEY; CDR2 reads SMNVEV (reference sequence). J lost 0 bases, V lost 6 bases, and 4 bases had no gene match. This CDR3 is CASRRGLTNTGELFF. CDR3 in DNA: TGTGCCAGCAGGCGGGGACTAACGAACACCGGGGAGCTGTTTTTT.

CDR3 DNA: TGTGCCAGCAGCCAAGCGCAGGAGAACACTGAAGCTTTCTTT. Translated: CASSQAQENTEAFF. The J gene is TRBJ1-1, the V gene TRBV3-1 (or the pseudogene TRBV3-2); D uncertain. V dropped 1 base and J dropped 1 base, with 7 bases sitting between them. The CDR3 consists of 14 residues. The germline V gene encodes CDR1 LGHDT and CDR2 YNNKEL (reference sequence).

This clone was detected once. This chain uses TRBV11-2 with TRBJ2-7, with D perhaps matching TRBD1 (5 bases). The ends were cut back, 5 bases at V and 3 bases at J, with 17 bases in the middle. The CDR3 loop spans 15 amino acids. Germline CDR1 is SGHAT and CDR2 is FQNNGV. The CDR3 reads CASSIGMGPLYEQYF. Written as DNA, the CDR3 is TGTGCCAGCAGCATTGGGATGGGGCCCCTCTACGAGCAGTACTTC. Full variable domain (missing parts from reference TRBV11-2 and TRBJ2-7): EAGVAQSPRYKIIEKRQSVAFWCNPISGHATLYWYQQILGQGPKLLIQFQNNGVVDDSQLPKDRFSAERLKGVDSTLKIQPAKLEDSAVYLCASSIGMGPLYEQYFGPGTRLTVT.

V usage is TRBV2 and J usage is TRBJ1-4; D ambiguous. From germline, CDR1 is SNHLY and CDR2 FYNNEI. The CDR3 loop spans 14 amino acids. Trimming took 1 base from V and 5 from J, leaving 8 bases between them. The CDR3 coding sequence is TGTGCCAGCAGTGAAGGCGCTAGGAATGAAAAACTGTTTTTT. Translated: CASSEGARNEKLFF. The entire variable domain, with the rest obtained from reference TRBV2 and TRBJ1-4, is as follows: EPEVTQTPSHQVTQMGQEVILRCVPISNHLYFYWYRQILGQKVEFLVSFYNNEISEKSEIFDDQFSVERPDGSNFTLKIRSTKLEDSAMYFCASSEGARNEKLFFGSGTQLSVL.

The chain is built from TRBV2 and TRBJ1-2; TRBD1 is a possible D gene (6 bases). Per germline, CDR1 SNHLY and CDR2 FYNNEI. V was cut by 8 bases and J by 6 bases, with 19 bases left in between. The CDR3 length is 14 residues. The CDR3 nucleotides read TGTGCCAGCCGGGGCGGAGGGGGGGTGCATGGCTACACCTTC. Its translation is CASRGGGGVHGYTF.

The rearrangement joins TRBV2 to TRBJ1-5; D perhaps matches TRBD1 (5 bases). Per germline, CDR1 SNHLY and CDR2 FYNNEI. This CDR3 has 15 residues. V was shortened by 0 bases and J by 3 bases, with 9 bases between the two germline ends. Here the CDR3 DNA reads TGTGCCAGCAGTGAAGCGGGGCAGCTCAATCAGCCCCAGCATTTT. It encodes CASSEAGQLNQPQHF.

The chain is built from TRBV27 and TRBJ2-6; the match to TRBD1 covers 8 bases. The CDR3 consists of 15 residues. Losses at the gene ends were 4 bases for V and 2 bases for J; bases not matched to a gene: 1. Per germline, CDR1 MNHEY and CDR2 SMNVEV (reference sequence). This CDR3 reads CASSWGQAGANVLTF. The DNA for the CDR3 is TGTGCCAGCAGTTGGGGACAGGCTGGGGCCAACGTCCTGACTTTC.

This clone has more than one count but fewer than ten. This sequence joins TRBV10-2 and TRBJ2-7; 7 nucleotides match TRBD1. This CDR3 is built from 16 residues. V dropped 4 bases and J dropped 2; count of bases not matched to a gene: 11. CDR1 and CDR2 from the germline V gene are WSHSY and SAAADI. The CDR3: CASSGPGQQTPYEQYF. The CDR3 DNA sequence: TGCGCCAGCAGTGGACCGGGACAGCAAACTCCCTACGAGCAGTACTTC.

The chain employs TRBV2 and TRBJ1-1, with unresolved D. This CDR3 spans 14 amino acids. Trimming cost V 0 bases and J 1 base, with 6 bases left between them. Germline V CDR1 and CDR2: SNHLY, FYNNEI. CDR3 amino acids: CASSEARRNTEAFF. The CDR3 DNA reads TGTGCCAGCAGTGAAGCGCGGAGGAACACTGAAGCTTTCTTT.

Turning to this clone: One junction end disagrees with the germline gene, perhaps due to a read error. The rearrangement uses TRBV14 and TRBJ1-6; TRBD1 agrees at 7 bases. CDR1 and CDR2 from the germline V gene are SGHDN and FVKESK. The CDR3 length is 13 residues. The CDR3 coding sequence is TGTGCCAGCAGCCAAGATGCGGGGACAGCTGAATTCTTT. It translates to CASSQDAGTAEFF.